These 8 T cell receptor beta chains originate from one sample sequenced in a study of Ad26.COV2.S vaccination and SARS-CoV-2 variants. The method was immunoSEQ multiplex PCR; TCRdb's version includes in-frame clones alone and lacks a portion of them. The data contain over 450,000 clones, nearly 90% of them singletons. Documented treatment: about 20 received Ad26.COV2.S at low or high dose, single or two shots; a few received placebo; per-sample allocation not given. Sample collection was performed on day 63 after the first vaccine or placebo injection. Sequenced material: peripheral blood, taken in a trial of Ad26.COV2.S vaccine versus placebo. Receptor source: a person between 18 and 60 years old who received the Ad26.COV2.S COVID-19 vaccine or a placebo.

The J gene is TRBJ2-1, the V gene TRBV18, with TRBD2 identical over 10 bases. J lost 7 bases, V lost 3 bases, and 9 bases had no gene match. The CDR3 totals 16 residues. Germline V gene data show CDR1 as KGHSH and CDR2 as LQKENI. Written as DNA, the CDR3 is TGTGCCAGCTCACCGACGCTAGCGGGAGAGCGAAATGAGCAGTTCTTC. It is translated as CASSPTLAGERNEQFF.

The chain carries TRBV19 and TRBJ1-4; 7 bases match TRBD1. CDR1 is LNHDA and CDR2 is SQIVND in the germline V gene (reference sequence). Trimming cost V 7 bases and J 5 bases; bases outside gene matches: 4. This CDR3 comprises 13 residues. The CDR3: CASKGTVNEKLFF. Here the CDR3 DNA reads TGTGCCAGTAAGGGGACAGTGAATGAAAAACTGTTTTTT.

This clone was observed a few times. CDR3: CASSIDSRGNTEAFF. The CDR3 DNA follows: TGTGCCAGTAGTATAGATTCCCGGGGGAACACTGAAGCTTTCTTT. V is TRBV19 and J is TRBJ1-1; D is uncertain. The length of the CDR3 is 15 residues. Per germline, CDR1 LNHDA and CDR2 SQIVND (reference sequence). V lost 0 bases and J 1 base, leaving 9 bases between the germline ends.

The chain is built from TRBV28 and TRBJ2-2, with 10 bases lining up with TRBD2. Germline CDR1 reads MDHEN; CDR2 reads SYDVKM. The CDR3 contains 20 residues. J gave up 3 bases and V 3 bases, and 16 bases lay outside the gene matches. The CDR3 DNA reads TGTGCCAGCAGTTTGCCGCCGGGACTAGCGTCGCCCTTTCACACCGGGGAGCTGTTTTTT. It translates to CASSLPPGLASPFHTGELFF.

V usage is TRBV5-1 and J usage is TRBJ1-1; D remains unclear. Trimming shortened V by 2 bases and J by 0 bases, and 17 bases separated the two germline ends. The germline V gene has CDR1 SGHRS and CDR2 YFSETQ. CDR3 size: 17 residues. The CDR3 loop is CASSFGDKKFLNTEAFF. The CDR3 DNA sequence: TGCGCCAGCAGCTTCGGAGACAAGAAATTTCTGAACACTGAAGCTTTCTTT.

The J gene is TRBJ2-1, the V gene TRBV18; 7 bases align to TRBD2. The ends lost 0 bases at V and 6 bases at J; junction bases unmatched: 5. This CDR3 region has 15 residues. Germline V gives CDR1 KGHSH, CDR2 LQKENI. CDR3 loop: CASSPPIASGNEQFF. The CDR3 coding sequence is TGTGCCAGCTCACCACCGATTGCTAGCGGCAATGAGCAGTTCTTC.

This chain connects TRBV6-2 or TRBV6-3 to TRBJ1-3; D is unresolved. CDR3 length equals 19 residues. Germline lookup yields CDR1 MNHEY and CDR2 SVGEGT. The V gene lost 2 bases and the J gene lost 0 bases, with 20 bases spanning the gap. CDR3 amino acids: CASSYTSGQRLSSGNTIYF. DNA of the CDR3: TGTGCCAGCAGTTACACGTCGGGCCAGCGATTGAGCTCTGGAAACACCATATATTTT.

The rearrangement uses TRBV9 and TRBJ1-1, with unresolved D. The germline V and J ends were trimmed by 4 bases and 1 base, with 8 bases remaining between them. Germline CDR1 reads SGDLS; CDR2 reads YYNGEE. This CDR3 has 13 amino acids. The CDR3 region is CASSPRQNTEAFF. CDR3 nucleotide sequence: TGTGCCAGCAGCCCTAGACAGAACACTGAAGCTTTCTTT. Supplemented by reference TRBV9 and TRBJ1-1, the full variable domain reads DSGVTQTPKHLITATGQRVTLRCSPRSGDLSVYWYQQSLDQGLQFLIQYYNGEERAKGNILERFSAQQFPDLHSELNLSSLELGDSALYFCASSPRQNTEAFFGQGTRLTVV.